The 25 T cell receptor beta chains below were found in one sample sequenced in a study of blood T cell repertoires in COVID-19. Profiling relied on immunoSEQ multiplex PCR, and the TCRdb table lists in-frame clones only, not all of them. The table lists 230,000 or so clones, 88% of them singletons. Sequencing used PBMCs or T cells enriched from blood (not recorded which). The source is a young woman who had recovered from COVID-19.

V and J are TRBV11-1 and TRBJ1-2, with unresolved D. Trimming removed 1 base from V and 4 bases from J, with 10 bases in between. CDR1 and CDR2 from the germline V gene are SGHAT and FQDESV (reference sequence). The CDR3 has 14 amino acids. The CDR3 DNA is TGTGCCAGCAGCTTAGTCGCCGCGGGCTATGGCTACACCTTC. Its translation: CASSLVAAGYGYTF.

The chain employs TRBV11-2 and TRBJ2-2; no clear D gene. The germline gives CDR1 SGHAT, CDR2 FQNNGV. The length of the CDR3 is 15 residues. V was trimmed by 3 bases and J by 3 bases, leaving 11 bases between them. This CDR3 is CASSFRYQDTGELFF. DNA of the CDR3: TGTGCCAGCAGCTTCAGGTATCAGGACACCGGGGAGCTGTTTTTT.

This sequence joins TRBV4-1 and TRBJ1-5; tentatively, D is TRBD1 (6 bases). This CDR3 is built from 16 residues. Trimming took 0 bases from V and 2 from J, leaving 11 bases between them. Per the germline V gene, CDR1 is MGHRA and CDR2 is YSYEKL. DNA of the CDR3: TGCGCCAGCAGCCAAGAAGCGGCAGGGGGCAATCAGCCCCAGCATTTT. Translated: CASSQEAAGGNQPQHF.

The gene calls are TRBV7-9 and TRBJ2-1; D is possibly TRBD2 (6 bases). Germline CDR1 SEHNR, CDR2 FQNEAQ (reference sequence). The germline V and J ends were trimmed by 2 bases and 6 bases, with 11 bases remaining between them. CDR3 length: 14 residues. CDR3 residues: CASSLQLASNEQFF. In nucleotides, the CDR3 is TGTGCCAGCAGCTTACAACTAGCTAGCAATGAGCAGTTCTTC.

The chain links TRBV4-1 to TRBJ1-1, with TRBD1 matching 9 bases. V gave up 2 bases and J gave up 2 bases; unmatched junction bases: 9. Germline values: CDR1 MGHRA, CDR2 YSYEKL. This CDR3 contains 17 residues. The CDR3 sequence is CASSQFPGQGRNTEAFF. CDR3 bases: TGCGCCAGCAGCCAATTTCCGGGACAGGGTAGAAACACTGAAGCTTTCTTT.

The chain uses TRBV5-6 and TRBJ2-5; the D is unclear. This CDR3 has 12 residues. Germline-derived CDR1 and CDR2 are SGHDT and YYEEEE. V was shortened by 3 bases and J by 1 base, with 4 bases between the two germline ends. The CDR3 is CASSSFQETQYF. CDR3 coding DNA: TGTGCCAGCAGCTCCTTCCAAGAGACCCAGTACTTC.

The genes are TRBV19 and TRBJ1-1; D gene uncertain. V lost 7 bases and J lost 4, with 16 bases in between. The CDR3 covers 14 residues. Germline loops: CDR1 LNHDA, CDR2 SQIVND (reference sequence). The CDR3 sequence: CASMSPGLGTEAFF. The CDR3 bases are TGTGCCAGTATGAGCCCCGGGTTGGGCACTGAAGCTTTCTTT.

V gene TRBV6-5 combines with J gene TRBJ1-3; D is unresolved. This CDR3 region has 14 residues. Germline assignment: CDR1 MNHEY and CDR2 SVGAGI. The ends were cut back, 2 bases at V and 2 bases at J, with 7 bases in the middle. The CDR3 sequence: CASSYQLTGNTIYF. In nucleotides, the CDR3 is TGTGCCAGCAGTTACCAACTGACTGGAAACACCATATATTTT.

This clone showed up just once. The CDR3 coding sequence is TGTGCCAGCAGCTGGGGACTACGCACAGATACGCAGTATTTT. This sequence encodes CASSWGLRTDTQYF. The V gene is TRBV5-6, the J gene TRBJ2-3; TRBD2 matches 7 bases. Germline V gives CDR1 SGHDT, CDR2 YYEEEE. The CDR3 covers 14 residues. Trimming at V came to 3 bases and at J to 1 base, leaving 2 bases not matched to a gene.

The chain has TRBV5-1 and TRBJ2-7, with a tentative D call TRBD1 (6 bases). There are 14 residues in the CDR3. Germline V CDR1 and CDR2: SGHRS, YFSETQ. V was pared by 0 bases and J by 5 bases, with 12 bases between. CDR3 sequence (DNA): TGCGCCAGCAGCTTGGATCAGGGGCGCGACGAGCAGTACTTC. As protein: CASSLDQGRDEQYF.

The genes are TRBV7-9 and TRBJ2-7; 12 nucleotides line up with TRBD2. Germline loops: CDR1 SEHNR, CDR2 FQNEAQ (reference sequence). The CDR3 length is 16 residues. V was clipped by 5 bases and J by 0 bases; unmatched bases: 5. The CDR3 region is CASSKTSGRSSYEQYF. CDR3 nucleotide sequence: TGTGCCAGCAGCAAGACTAGCGGGAGAAGCTCCTACGAGCAGTACTTC.

This clone was seen only once. The J gene is TRBJ1-2, the V gene TRBV7-2; D is perhaps TRBD1 (6 bases). Looked up from germline, CDR1 is SGHTA and CDR2 is FQGNSA. CDR3 length: 15 residues. V lost 1 base and J 4 bases, leaving 13 bases between the germline ends. The CDR3 bases are TGTGCCAGCAGCTTAGGGTCAGGGGTGAGCTATGGCTACACCTTC. This encodes CASSLGSGVSYGYTF.

This sequence joins TRBV2 and TRBJ1-2; no firm D call. V was cut by 2 bases and J by 1 base, with 14 bases left in between. Germline CDR1 is SNHLY and CDR2 is FYNNEI. This CDR3 comprises 16 residues. The DNA of the CDR3 is TGTGCCAGCAGTGAACACGGGAGGAGAAGTAACTATGGCTACACCTTC. Protein sequence: CASSEHGRRSNYGYTF.

The chain combines TRBV3-1 (or the pseudogene TRBV3-2) with TRBJ2-7, with 11 bases aligning to TRBD2. J was trimmed by 3 bases and V by 4 bases; bases with no gene match: 14. The CDR3 is 18 amino acids. Per germline, CDR1 LGHDT and CDR2 YNNKEL (reference sequence). CDR3 region: CASSPVLAGASNGYEQYF. In DNA form, the CDR3 reads TGTGCCAGCAGCCCTGTACTAGCGGGGGCTTCCAATGGCTACGAGCAGTACTTC.

This clone was recorded once. The chain employs TRBV7-7 and TRBJ2-2; 8 bases match TRBD1. The CDR3 contains 14 residues. Per the germline V gene, CDR1 is SSHAT and CDR2 is FNYEAQ (reference sequence). The CDR3, as DNA: TGTGCTAGCGGCAGGGGGCTCGGCACCGGGGAGCTGTTTTTT. Protein product: CASGRGLGTGELFF. The variable domain in full, completed from reference TRBV7-7 and TRBJ2-2, reads GAGVSQSPRYKVTKRGQDVTLRCDPISSHATLYWYQQALGQGPEFLTYFNYEAQPDKSGLPSDRFSAERPEGSISTLTIQRTEQRDSAMYRCASGRGLGTGELFFGEGSRLTVL.

This chain links TRBV7-2 with TRBJ1-2; 7 nucleotides agree with TRBD1. Germline V gene data show CDR1 as SGHTA and CDR2 as FQGNSA. V lost 5 bases and J lost 2; bases outside the gene matches: 8. This CDR3 spans 15 amino acids. The CDR3 nucleotides are TGTGCCAGCAGCCTCGCAAGGGGGCTGAACTATGGCTACACCTTC. This sequence encodes CASSLARGLNYGYTF.

The V call is TRBV7-3, the J call TRBJ2-2; 11 positions agree with TRBD2. V was pared by 5 bases and J by 1 base, with 3 bases of the junction left unmatched. The CDR3 spans 16 residues. The V gene's germline CDR1 is SGHTA and CDR2 FQGTGA. The CDR3 region has the DNA TGTGCCAGCAGCCGCGGGACTAGCGGGAACACCGGGGAGCTGTTTTTT. This sequence encodes CASSRGTSGNTGELFF.

The chain links TRBV19 to TRBJ2-3, with D perhaps TRBD2 (5 bases). The length of the CDR3 is 14 residues. The V end was cut by 3 bases, the J end by 4 bases, with 11 bases between. The germline CDR1 and CDR2 sequences are LNHDA and SQIVND (reference sequence). The CDR3 spells CASSISRGPDTQYF. CDR3 DNA sequence: TGTGCCAGTAGTATCTCGAGAGGGCCAGATACGCAGTATTTT.

The chain combines TRBV6-2 or TRBV6-3 with TRBJ1-1; 8 bases fit TRBD1. The CDR3 loop spans 15 amino acids. After removal of 4 bases from V and 0 bases from J, the junction contained 4 bases not matched to a gene. Germline V gives CDR1 MNHEY, CDR2 SVGEGT. CDR3 nucleotide sequence: TGTGCCAGCAGTTCTCGGACAGGGCTGAACACTGAAGCTTTCTTT. Protein: CASSSRTGLNTEAFF.

The gene calls are TRBV4-3 and TRBJ2-1, with 15 bases aligning to TRBD2. The germline V gene encodes CDR1 LGHNA and CDR2 YSLEER. V dropped 7 bases and J dropped 6; count of bases not matched to a gene: 7. The CDR3 runs 16 residues. The CDR3 DNA sequence: TGCGCCAGCACCGGGACTAGCGGGGGGACCCCCAATGAGCAGTTCTTC. Its protein is CASTGTSGGTPNEQFF.

This sequence joins TRBV19 and TRBJ1-1, with D uncertain. This CDR3 comprises 15 residues. Per germline, CDR1 LNHDA and CDR2 SQIVND (reference sequence). Between the trimmed V and J ends, which lost 5 bases and 4 bases, there was a span of 17 bases. The CDR3 spells CASSSGSHWGTEAFF. The CDR3, as DNA: TGTGCCAGTAGTTCCGGGAGCCATTGGGGCACTGAAGCTTTCTTT.

The chain combines TRBV9 with TRBJ1-1; D unclear. Per germline, CDR1 SGDLS and CDR2 YYNGEE. Trimming shortened V by 3 bases and J by 0 bases, and 9 bases separated the two germline ends. This CDR3 spans 14 amino acids. The CDR3 loop reads CASSARGLNTEAFF. DNA for the CDR3: TGTGCCAGCAGCGCAAGAGGGTTGAACACTGAAGCTTTCTTT.

This rearrangement joins TRBV3-1 (or the pseudogene TRBV3-2) to TRBJ2-1; 8 nucleotides line up with TRBD2. Germline V gene data show CDR1 as LGHDT and CDR2 as YNNKEL (reference sequence). The junction had 7 bases not matched to a gene; V was cut back by 2 bases and J by 4 bases. This CDR3 spans 16 amino acids. CDR3 sequence (DNA): TGTGCCAGCAGCCAATCGCGGGGGGCGGGGTACAATGAGCAGTTCTTC. Protein sequence: CASSQSRGAGYNEQFF.

V usage is TRBV6-2 or TRBV6-3 and J usage is TRBJ1-5; a weak D match, TRBD1 (6 bases). The CDR3 length is 16 residues. The germline V gene has CDR1 MNHEY and CDR2 SVGEGT. V was cut by 4 bases and J by 0 bases, with 13 bases left in between. The CDR3 loop is CASSWDTPNSNQPQHF. The CDR3 DNA follows: TGTGCCAGCAGTTGGGACACCCCGAATAGCAATCAGCCCCAGCATTTT.

The chain employs TRBV14 and TRBJ2-7, with D possibly TRBD1 on 6 matching bases. The CDR3 sequence is 13 residues long. Germline V gene lookup returns CDR1 SGHDN and CDR2 FVKESK. Trimming removed 4 bases at V and 4 bases at J, with 11 bases between. CDR3 region: CASSPDRMYEQYF. The CDR3 coding sequence is TGTGCCAGCAGCCCGGACAGAATGTACGAGCAGTACTTC.